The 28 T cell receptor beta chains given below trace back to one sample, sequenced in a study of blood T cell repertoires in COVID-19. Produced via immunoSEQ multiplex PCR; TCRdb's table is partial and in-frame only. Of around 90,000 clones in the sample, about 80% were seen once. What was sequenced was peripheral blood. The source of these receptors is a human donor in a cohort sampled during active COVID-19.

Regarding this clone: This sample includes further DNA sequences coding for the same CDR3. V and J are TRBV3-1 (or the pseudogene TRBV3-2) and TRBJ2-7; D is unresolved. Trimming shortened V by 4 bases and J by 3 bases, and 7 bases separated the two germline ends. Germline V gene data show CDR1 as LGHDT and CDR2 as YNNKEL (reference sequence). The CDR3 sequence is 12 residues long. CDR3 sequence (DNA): TGTGCCAGCAGCCGAGGCCTCTACGAGCAGTACTTC. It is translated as CASSRGLYEQYF.

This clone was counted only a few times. CDR3 DNA sequence: TGTGCCAGCAGCCAAGGCGTCAGGGGGCACGGCTACACCTTC. Translating it yields CASSQGVRGHGYTF. The chain is built from TRBV3-1 (or the pseudogene TRBV3-2) and TRBJ1-2; 8 bases fit TRBD1. The junction had 6 bases not matched to a gene; V was cut back by 1 base and J by 8 bases. Per the germline V gene, CDR1 is LGHDT and CDR2 is YNNKEL (reference sequence). The CDR3 sequence is 14 residues long.

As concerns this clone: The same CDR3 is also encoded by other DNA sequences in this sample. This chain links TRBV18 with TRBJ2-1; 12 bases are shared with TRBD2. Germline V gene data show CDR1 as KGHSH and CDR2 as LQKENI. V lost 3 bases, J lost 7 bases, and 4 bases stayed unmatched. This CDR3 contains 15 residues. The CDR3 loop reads CASSPLAGGSNEQFF. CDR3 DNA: TGTGCCAGCTCACCTCTAGCGGGAGGGTCGAATGAGCAGTTCTTC.

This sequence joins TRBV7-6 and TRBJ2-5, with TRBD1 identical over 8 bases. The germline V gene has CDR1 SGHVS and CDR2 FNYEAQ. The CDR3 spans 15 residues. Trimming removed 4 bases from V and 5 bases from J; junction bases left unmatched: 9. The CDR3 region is CASSSTQGAWETQYF. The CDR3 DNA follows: TGTGCCAGCAGCTCCACTCAGGGGGCTTGGGAGACCCAGTACTTC.

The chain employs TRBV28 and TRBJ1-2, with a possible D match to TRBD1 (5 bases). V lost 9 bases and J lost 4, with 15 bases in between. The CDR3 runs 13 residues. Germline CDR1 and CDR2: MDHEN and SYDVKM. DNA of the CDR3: TGTGCCAGTACCCCAGGGCTGGGCTATGGCTACACCTTC. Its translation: CASTPGLGYGYTF.

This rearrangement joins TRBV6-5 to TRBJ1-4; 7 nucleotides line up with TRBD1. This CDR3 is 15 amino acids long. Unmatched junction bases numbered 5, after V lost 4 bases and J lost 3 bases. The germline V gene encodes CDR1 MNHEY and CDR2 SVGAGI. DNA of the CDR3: TGTGCCAGCAGTTTGAGACAGGGCGCTAATGAAAAACTGTTTTTT. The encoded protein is CASSLRQGANEKLFF.

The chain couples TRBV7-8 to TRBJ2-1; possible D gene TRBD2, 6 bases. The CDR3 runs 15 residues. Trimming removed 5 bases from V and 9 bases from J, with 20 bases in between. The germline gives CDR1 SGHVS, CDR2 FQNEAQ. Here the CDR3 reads CASSVSGTGDSEQFF. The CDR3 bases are TGTGCCAGCAGCGTCTCCGGGACTGGGGATAGTGAGCAGTTCTTC. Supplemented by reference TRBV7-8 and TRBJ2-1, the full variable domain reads GAGVSQSPRYKVAKRGQDVALRCDPISGHVSLFWYQQALGQGPEFLTYFQNEAQLDKSGLPSDRFFAERPEGSVSTLKIQRTQQEDSAVYLCASSVSGTGDSEQFFGPGTRLTVL.

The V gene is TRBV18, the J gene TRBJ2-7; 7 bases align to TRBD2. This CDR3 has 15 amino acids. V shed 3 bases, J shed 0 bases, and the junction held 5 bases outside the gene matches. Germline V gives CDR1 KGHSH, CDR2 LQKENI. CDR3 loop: CASSPRAGSSYEQYF. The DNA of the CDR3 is TGTGCCAGCTCACCGAGAGCGGGGAGCTCCTACGAGCAGTACTTC.

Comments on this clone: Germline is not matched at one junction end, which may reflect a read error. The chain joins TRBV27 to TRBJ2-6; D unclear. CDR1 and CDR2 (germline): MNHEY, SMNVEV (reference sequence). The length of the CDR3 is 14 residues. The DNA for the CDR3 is TGTGCCAGCGGTTTTTGGCTCGGGGCCAACGTCCTGACTTTC. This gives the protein CASGFWLGANVLTF.

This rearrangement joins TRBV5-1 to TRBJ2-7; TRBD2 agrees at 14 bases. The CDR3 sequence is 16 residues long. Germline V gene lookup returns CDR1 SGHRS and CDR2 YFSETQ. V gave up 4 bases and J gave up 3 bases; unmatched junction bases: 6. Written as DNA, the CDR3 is TGCGCCAGCAGCACCGGACTAGCGGGAGGCCGCTACGAGCAGTACTTC. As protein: CASSTGLAGGRYEQYF.

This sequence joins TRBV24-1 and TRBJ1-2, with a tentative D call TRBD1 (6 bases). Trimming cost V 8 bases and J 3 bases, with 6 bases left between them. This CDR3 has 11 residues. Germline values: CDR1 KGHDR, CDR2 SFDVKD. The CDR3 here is CATKGDYGYTF. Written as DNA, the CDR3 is TGTGCCACCAAGGGGGACTATGGCTACACCTTC.

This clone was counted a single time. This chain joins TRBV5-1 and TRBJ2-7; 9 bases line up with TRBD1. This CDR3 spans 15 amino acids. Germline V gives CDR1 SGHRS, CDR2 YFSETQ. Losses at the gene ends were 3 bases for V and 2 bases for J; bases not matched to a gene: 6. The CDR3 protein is CASSSGQGNTYEQYF. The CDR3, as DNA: TGCGCCAGCAGCTCGGGACAGGGAAACACCTACGAGCAGTACTTC.

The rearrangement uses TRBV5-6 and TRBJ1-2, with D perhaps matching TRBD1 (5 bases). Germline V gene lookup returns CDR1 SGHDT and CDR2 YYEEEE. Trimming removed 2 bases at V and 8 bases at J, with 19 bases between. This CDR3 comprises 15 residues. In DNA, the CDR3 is TGTGCCAGCAGCTTACTACAGGTGGGGCAGGAAGGCTACACCTTC. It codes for CASSLLQVGQEGYTF.

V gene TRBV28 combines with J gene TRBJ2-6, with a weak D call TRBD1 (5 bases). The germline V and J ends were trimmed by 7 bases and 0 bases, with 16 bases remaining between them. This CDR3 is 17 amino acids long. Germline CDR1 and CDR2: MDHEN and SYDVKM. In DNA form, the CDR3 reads TGTGCCAGCAATAGACAGCTCCCCCTCTCTGGGGCCAACGTCCTGACTTTC. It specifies CASNRQLPLSGANVLTF.

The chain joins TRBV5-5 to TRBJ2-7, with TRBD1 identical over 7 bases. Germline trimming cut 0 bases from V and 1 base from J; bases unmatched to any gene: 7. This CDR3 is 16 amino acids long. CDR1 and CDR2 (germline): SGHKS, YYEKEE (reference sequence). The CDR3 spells CASSLGAGTVSYEQYF. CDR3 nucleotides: TGTGCCAGCAGCTTGGGGGCCGGGACAGTATCCTACGAGCAGTACTTC.

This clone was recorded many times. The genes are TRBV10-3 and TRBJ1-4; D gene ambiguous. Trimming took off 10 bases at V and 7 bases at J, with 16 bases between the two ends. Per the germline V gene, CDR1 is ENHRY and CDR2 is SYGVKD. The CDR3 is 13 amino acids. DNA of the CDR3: TGTGCCACCGGAGTGGTAATCGGTGAAAAACTGTTTTTT. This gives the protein CATGVVIGEKLFF.

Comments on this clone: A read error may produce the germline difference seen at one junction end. DNA of the CDR3: TGTGCCAGCAGCACGCACAATTACCCTTCTTTT. Its protein product is CASSTHNYPSF. This sequence joins TRBV7-3 and TRBJ1-1; D unclear. This CDR3 contains 11 residues. Germline CDR1 SGHTA, CDR2 FQGTGA.

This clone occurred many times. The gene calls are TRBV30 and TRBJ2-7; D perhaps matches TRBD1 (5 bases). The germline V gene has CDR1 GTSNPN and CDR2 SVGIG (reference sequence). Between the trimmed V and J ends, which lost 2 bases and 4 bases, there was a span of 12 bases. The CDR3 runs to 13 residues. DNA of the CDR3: TGTGCCTGGAGTAGACAGAGGTGGTACGAGCAGTACTTC. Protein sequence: CAWSRQRWYEQYF.

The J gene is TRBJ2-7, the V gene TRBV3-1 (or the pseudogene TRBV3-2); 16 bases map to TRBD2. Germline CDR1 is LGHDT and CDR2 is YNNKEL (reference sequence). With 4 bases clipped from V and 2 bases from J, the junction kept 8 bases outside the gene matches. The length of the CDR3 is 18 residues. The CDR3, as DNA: TGTGCCAGCAGCCCCGGGCCCGGGACTAGCGGGAGGGCCTACGAGCAGTACTTC. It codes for CASSPGPGTSGRAYEQYF.

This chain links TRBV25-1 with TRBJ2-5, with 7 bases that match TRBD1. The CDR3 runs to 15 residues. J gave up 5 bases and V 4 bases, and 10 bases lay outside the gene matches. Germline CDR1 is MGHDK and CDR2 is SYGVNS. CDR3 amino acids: CASSGTGLGWETQYF. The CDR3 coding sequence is TGTGCCAGCAGTGGGACAGGTCTCGGGTGGGAGACCCAGTACTTC.

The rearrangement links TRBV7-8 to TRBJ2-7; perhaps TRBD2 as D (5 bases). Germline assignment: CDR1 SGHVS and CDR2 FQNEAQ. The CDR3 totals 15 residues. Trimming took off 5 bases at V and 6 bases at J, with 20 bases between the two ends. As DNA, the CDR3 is TGTGCCAGCAGCCCGTCGGGAAGTCTTCGCGGCGAGCAGTACTTC. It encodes CASSPSGSLRGEQYF.

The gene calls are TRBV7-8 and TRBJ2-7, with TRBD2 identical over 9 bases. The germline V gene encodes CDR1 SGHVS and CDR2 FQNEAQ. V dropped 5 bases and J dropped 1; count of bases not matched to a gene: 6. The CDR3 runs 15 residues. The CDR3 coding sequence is TGTGCCAGCAGCCTCGTAGCGGGAGATTCCTACGAGCAGTACTTC. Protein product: CASSLVAGDSYEQYF.

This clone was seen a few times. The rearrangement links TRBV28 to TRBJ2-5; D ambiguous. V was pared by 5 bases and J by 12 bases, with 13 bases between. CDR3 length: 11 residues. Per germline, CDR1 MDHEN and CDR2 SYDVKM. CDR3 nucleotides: TGTGCCAGCAGTATCTCCGGGTCGGAGTACTTC. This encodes CASSISGSEYF.

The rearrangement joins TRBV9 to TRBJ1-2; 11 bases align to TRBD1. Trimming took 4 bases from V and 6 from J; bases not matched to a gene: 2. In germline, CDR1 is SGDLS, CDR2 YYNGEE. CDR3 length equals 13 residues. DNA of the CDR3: TGTGCCAGCAGCCCGGGACAGGGGGATGGCTACACCTTC. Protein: CASSPGQGDGYTF.

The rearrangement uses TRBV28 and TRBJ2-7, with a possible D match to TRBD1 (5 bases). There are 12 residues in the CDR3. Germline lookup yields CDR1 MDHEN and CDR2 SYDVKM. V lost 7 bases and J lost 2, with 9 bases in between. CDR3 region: CASKMGPYEQYF. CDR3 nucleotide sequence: TGTGCCAGCAAAATGGGGCCCTACGAGCAGTACTTC.

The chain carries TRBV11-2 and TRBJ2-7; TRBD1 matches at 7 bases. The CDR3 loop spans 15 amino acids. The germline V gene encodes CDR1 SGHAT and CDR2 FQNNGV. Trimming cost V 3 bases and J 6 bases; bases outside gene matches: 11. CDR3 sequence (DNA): TGTGCCAGCAGCTTGATTGGGACAGAGGTCGGCGAGCAGTACTTC. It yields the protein CASSLIGTEVGEQYF.

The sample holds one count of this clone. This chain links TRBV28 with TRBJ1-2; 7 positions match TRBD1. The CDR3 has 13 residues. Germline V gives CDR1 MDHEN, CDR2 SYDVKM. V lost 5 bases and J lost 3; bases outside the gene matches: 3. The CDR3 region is CASSITGDYGYTF. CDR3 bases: TGTGCCAGCAGTATTACAGGGGACTATGGCTACACCTTC.

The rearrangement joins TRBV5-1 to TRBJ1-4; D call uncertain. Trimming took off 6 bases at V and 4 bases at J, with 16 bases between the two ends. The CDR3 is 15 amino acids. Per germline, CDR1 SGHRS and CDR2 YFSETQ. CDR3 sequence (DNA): TGCGCCAGCACCCCGACGGGTACGATTAATGAAAAACTGTTTTTT. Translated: CASTPTGTINEKLFF.